This T cell receptor beta chain derives from a study of neurological immune-mediated disorders. The study, taken as a whole, reports: Among expanded clones, no CDR3 amino acid sequences were shared across subjects, a pattern suggesting private repertoires in all groups.

This clonotype has a count of ten or more. Its specificity is not known. V was pared by 5 bases and J by 3 bases, with 13 bases between. Germline V gene sequence: CDR1 SQVTM, CDR2 ANQGSEA. The length of the CDR3 is 13 residues. TCRdb passed the 5' RACE reads through MiXCR, listing each CDR3 protein once. The repertoire holds some 56,000 distinct CDR3 sequences, roughly 3.8% seen once, with 5% to 7% in the top ten. The sample was PBMCs. The V gene is TRBV29-1, the J gene TRBJ1-2, with D uncertain. This receptor was identified in a man in his fifties or sixties with multiple sclerosis. DNA for the CDR3: TGCAGCGTTAAGGAAAACCGAGACTATGGCTACACCTTC. Translated, it gives CSVKENRDYGYTF.